The 22 T cell receptor beta chains given below trace back to one sample, sequenced in a study of T cell repertoires in cytomegalovirus infection. TCRdb re-called the reads through MiXCR, storing one row per CDR3 protein. This sample has more than 95,000 distinct CDR3 sequences, with roughly a third found just once. Antigen specificity for these receptors is unknown. This specimen was CD8+ T cells from cultured PBMCs, taken from culture after CMV antigen stimulation. These receptors were obtained from a human donor in good health (CMV status not recorded). Some clones in this sample may be carry-over from other donors' samples.

At least ten counts were recorded for this clonotype. CDR3: CASSLGLNTEAFF. As DNA, the CDR3 is TGTGCCAGCAGTCTTGGACTGAACACTGAAGCTTTCTTT. The chain uses TRBV2 and TRBJ1-1; D remains ambiguous. V was pared by 5 bases and J by 0 bases, with 7 bases between. This CDR3 is built from 13 residues. CDR1 is SNHLY and CDR2 is FYNNEI in the germline V gene.

The table lists this clonotype with a few counts. The rearrangement joins TRBV20-1 to TRBJ1-4; TRBD1 matches at 9 bases. V dropped 5 bases and J dropped 7; count of bases not matched to a gene: 8. There are 14 residues in the CDR3. CDR1 DFQATT and CDR2 SNEGSKA come from the germline V gene (reference sequence). DNA for the CDR3: TGCAGTGCTGGACCGGGACAGGGCATTGAAAAACTGTTTTTT. It encodes CSAGPGQGIEKLFF.

There are many counts of this clonotype. This chain connects TRBV11-2 to TRBJ2-1, with 11 positions matching TRBD1. J gave up 9 bases and V 0 bases, and 10 bases lay outside the gene matches. CDR3 length: 17 amino acids. Germline V gene sequence: CDR1 SGHAT, CDR2 FQNNGV. This CDR3 reads CASSLDRGTGGRGEQFF. The CDR3 DNA sequence: TGTGCCAGCAGCTTAGATCGGGGGACAGGGGGACGGGGTGAGCAGTTCTTC.

This clonotype was seen a handful of times. CDR3 in amino acids: CASSWWTSGGAADQETQYF. The CDR3 DNA reads TGCGCCAGCAGCTGGTGGACTAGCGGGGGGGCCGCGGACCAAGAGACCCAGTACTTC. V gene TRBV5-1 combines with J gene TRBJ2-5; 15 bases align to TRBD2. CDR1 and CDR2 from the germline V gene are SGHRS and YFSETQ. The CDR3 covers 19 residues. V trimming: 3 bases; J trimming: 0 bases; junction bases outside the gene matches: 9. Complete variable domain (other parts from reference TRBV5-1 and TRBJ2-5): KAGVTQTPRYLIKTRGQQVTLSCSPISGHRSVSWYQQTPGQGLQFLFEYFSETQRNKGNFPGRFSGRQFSNSRSEMNVSTLELGDSALYLCASSWWTSGGAADQETQYFGPGTRLLVL.

The V call is TRBV4-3, the J call TRBJ2-5; D not resolved. The CDR3 length is 12 residues. The germline CDR1 and CDR2 sequences are LGHNA and YSLEER. Trimming removed 7 bases at V and 3 bases at J, with 9 bases between. The CDR3 region is CASNQPEETQYF. In DNA, the CDR3 is TGCGCCAGCAACCAGCCGGAAGAGACCCAGTACTTC.

This clonotype was seen repeatedly, ten times or more. The V call is TRBV12-3 or TRBV12-4, the J call TRBJ2-7; tentatively, D is TRBD2 (5 bases). This CDR3 is 12 amino acids long. V was pared by 6 bases and J by 5 bases, with 11 bases between. CDR3 bases: TGTGCCAGCAGCCCACCCGGGGACGAGCAGTACTTC. Its translation is CASSPPGDEQYF.

This chain links TRBV7-9 with TRBJ2-7, with D perhaps matching TRBD1 (6 bases). The V end lost 1 base, the J end lost 2 bases, and 12 bases lay between the germline ends. The germline CDR1 and CDR2 sequences are SEHNR and FQNEAQ (reference sequence). The CDR3 is 15 residues long. CDR3 DNA: TGTGCCAGCAGCTTAGTGGTCAGGGGAGCCTACGAGCAGTACTTC. It encodes CASSLVVRGAYEQYF.

The chain recombines TRBV25-1 with TRBJ2-7, with D possibly called TRBD1 or TRBD2 (5 bases each). The CDR3 sequence is 13 residues long. The V gene lost 5 bases and the J gene lost 2 bases, with 10 bases spanning the gap. Germline V gives CDR1 MGHDK, CDR2 SYGVNS. CDR3 in amino acids: CASSLWGTYEQYF. The DNA for the CDR3 is TGTGCCAGCAGTCTGTGGGGGACCTACGAGCAGTACTTC.

As to this clonotype: One end of the junction does not line up with germline, which may come from a read error. The V and J genes are TRBV7-7 and TRBJ2-5; the D gene could be TRBD1 or TRBD2 (6 bases each). The CDR3 is 13 amino acids. CDR1 is SSHAT and CDR2 is FNYEAQ in the germline V gene (reference sequence). The chain's CDR3 is CASSLGGKETQYF. As DNA, the CDR3 is TGTGCTAGCAGCTTAGGGGGGAAAGAGACCCAGTACTTC.

The chain joins TRBV5-5 to TRBJ1-1, with 8 bases aligning to TRBD1. CDR1 and CDR2 (germline): SGHKS, YYEKEE (reference sequence). V was pared by 4 bases and J by 7 bases, with 12 bases of the junction left unmatched. CDR3 length equals 15 residues. The CDR3 spells CASSPTGTGEIEAFF. DNA for the CDR3: TGTGCCAGCAGCCCCACCGGGACAGGAGAGATTGAAGCTTTCTTT.

This clonotype occurred a few times. This rearrangement joins TRBV6-1 to TRBJ2-7, with 7 bases aligning to TRBD2. The CDR3 has 16 residues. V lost 8 bases and J lost 4; bases outside the gene matches: 17. Germline V gene lookup returns CDR1 MNHNS and CDR2 SASEGT. CDR3 residues: CASGPGLPLSEYEQYF. In DNA, the CDR3 is TGTGCCAGCGGCCCGGGACTACCCCTCTCGGAATACGAGCAGTACTTC.

This clonotype came up a few times. The chain employs TRBV14 and TRBJ2-3, with no clear D. CDR1 is SGHDN, CDR2 FVKESK, per germline. The CDR3 has 14 amino acids. Trimming removed 2 bases from V and 2 bases from J, with 8 bases in between. CDR3 in DNA: TGTGCCAGCAGCCAACGTCCTACCACAGATACGCAGTATTTT. It specifies CASSQRPTTDTQYF.

This clonotype was seen a handful of times. The chain combines TRBV7-8 with TRBJ2-7; 11 bases map to TRBD1. Germline-derived CDR1 and CDR2 are SGHVS and FQNEAQ. After removal of 1 base from V and 6 bases from J, the junction contained 8 bases not matched to a gene. The CDR3 totals 16 residues. The CDR3 reads CASSLGPGQGDPEQYF. DNA of the CDR3: TGTGCCAGCAGCTTAGGGCCGGGACAGGGGGATCCCGAGCAGTACTTC.

The chain couples TRBV4-1 to TRBJ2-7; 13 bases agree with TRBD2. CDR1 and CDR2 (germline): MGHRA, YSYEKL. The V segment lost 0 bases and the J segment 7 bases; nucleotides outside the gene matches: 3. The CDR3 totals 15 residues. CDR3 loop: CASSQDPGLAGEQYF. CDR3 sequence (DNA): TGCGCCAGCAGCCAAGACCCGGGACTAGCGGGGGAGCAGTACTTC.

The V gene is TRBV4-1, the J gene TRBJ1-3; the match to TRBD1 covers 7 bases. The germline V gene encodes CDR1 MGHRA and CDR2 YSYEKL. The junction had 7 bases not matched to a gene; V was cut back by 0 bases and J by 2 bases. The CDR3 loop spans 17 amino acids. In nucleotides, the CDR3 is TGCGCCAGCAGCCAAGATCTTGGGACAGCCCCTGGAAACACCATATATTTT. As protein: CASSQDLGTAPGNTIYF.

This clonotype was counted a few times. This chain connects TRBV27 to TRBJ2-7; TRBD1 matches 7 bases. J lost 3 bases, V lost 6 bases, and 11 bases had no gene match. Looked up from germline, CDR1 is MNHEY and CDR2 is SMNVEV (reference sequence). CDR3 size: 15 residues. CDR3 in DNA: TGTGCCAGCAGAGAAGGGGGACAGCCCCACTACGAGCAGTACTTC. Amino acids: CASREGGQPHYEQYF.

This clonotype has at least ten counts. The chain links TRBV7-2 to TRBJ2-7, with D hard to call. Germline loops: CDR1 SGHTA, CDR2 FQGNSA. With 2 bases removed from V and 5 bases from J, the gap between germline ends came to 28 bases. The CDR3 spans 19 residues. CDR3 sequence: CASSLWAPAYRTAEDEQYF. The DNA of the CDR3 is TGTGCCAGCAGCTTATGGGCCCCCGCATACAGAACGGCCGAAGACGAGCAGTACTTC.

The V and J genes are TRBV11-2 and TRBJ2-4; D is perhaps TRBD1 or TRBD2 (6 bases each). The germline V gene has CDR1 SGHAT and CDR2 FQNNGV. V was clipped by 1 base and J by 1 base, with 14 bases between them. This CDR3 has 17 amino acids. CDR3 in amino acids: CASSLVPRGAAKNIQYF. CDR3 in DNA: TGTGCCAGCAGCTTAGTCCCGAGGGGGGCGGCCAAAAACATTCAGTACTTC.

The rearrangement uses TRBV4-2 and TRBJ2-1, with unresolved D. The germline CDR1 and CDR2 sequences are LGHNA and YNFKEQ. V was pared by 0 bases and J by 0 bases, with 6 bases between. The CDR3 covers 15 residues. CDR3 residues: CASSQELLSYNEQFF. DNA of the CDR3: TGTGCCAGCAGCCAAGAACTACTCTCCTACAATGAGCAGTTCTTC.

This clonotype was seen a few times. This chain joins TRBV4-1 and TRBJ2-7; 8 bases line up with TRBD1. The CDR3 is 17 amino acids. Germline CDR1 is MGHRA and CDR2 is YSYEKL. V lost 0 bases and J lost 7; bases outside the gene matches: 14. CDR3 in DNA: TGCGCCAGCAGCCAAGAACAGGCCGGGACAGGCCCCTGGGAGCAGTACTTC. Translating gives CASSQEQAGTGPWEQYF.

By its share, this clonotype is medium-sized. The chain recombines TRBV7-8 with TRBJ2-5; D ambiguous. Looked up from germline, CDR1 is SGHVS and CDR2 is FQNEAQ. There are 15 residues in the CDR3. Trimming removed 1 base at V and 4 bases at J, with 13 bases between. In nucleotides, the CDR3 is TGTGCCAGCAGCTTAGTCGCTCCCAGTGGAGAGACCCAGTACTTC. Protein: CASSLVAPSGETQYF.

The chain combines TRBV28 with TRBJ2-7, with 7 positions matching TRBD1. The CDR3 runs to 14 residues. Trimming removed 4 bases from V and 0 bases from J; junction bases left unmatched: 3. The germline V gene encodes CDR1 MDHEN and CDR2 SYDVKM. The CDR3 protein is CASSYRDSSYEQYF. CDR3 nucleotides: TGTGCCAGCAGTTACCGGGACAGCTCCTACGAGCAGTACTTC.